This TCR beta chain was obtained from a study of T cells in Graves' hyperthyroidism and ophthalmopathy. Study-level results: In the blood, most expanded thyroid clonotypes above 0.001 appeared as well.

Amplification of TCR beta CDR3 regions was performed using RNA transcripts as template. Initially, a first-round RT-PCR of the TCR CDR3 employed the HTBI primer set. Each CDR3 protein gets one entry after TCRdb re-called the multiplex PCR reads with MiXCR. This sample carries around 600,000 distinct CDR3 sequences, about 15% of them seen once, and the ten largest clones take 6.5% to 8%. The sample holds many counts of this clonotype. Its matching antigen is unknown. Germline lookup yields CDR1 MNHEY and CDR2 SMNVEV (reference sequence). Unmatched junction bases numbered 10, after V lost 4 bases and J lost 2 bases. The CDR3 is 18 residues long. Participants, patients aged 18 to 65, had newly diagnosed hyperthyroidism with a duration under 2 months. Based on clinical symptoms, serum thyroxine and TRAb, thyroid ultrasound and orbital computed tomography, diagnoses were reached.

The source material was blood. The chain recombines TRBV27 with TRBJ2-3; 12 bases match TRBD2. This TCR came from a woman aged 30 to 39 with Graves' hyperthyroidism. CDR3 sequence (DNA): TGTGCCAGCAGTTCCCCGCTAGCGGGAGGGGAACTCACAGATACGCAGTATTTT. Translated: CASSSPLAGGELTDTQYF.